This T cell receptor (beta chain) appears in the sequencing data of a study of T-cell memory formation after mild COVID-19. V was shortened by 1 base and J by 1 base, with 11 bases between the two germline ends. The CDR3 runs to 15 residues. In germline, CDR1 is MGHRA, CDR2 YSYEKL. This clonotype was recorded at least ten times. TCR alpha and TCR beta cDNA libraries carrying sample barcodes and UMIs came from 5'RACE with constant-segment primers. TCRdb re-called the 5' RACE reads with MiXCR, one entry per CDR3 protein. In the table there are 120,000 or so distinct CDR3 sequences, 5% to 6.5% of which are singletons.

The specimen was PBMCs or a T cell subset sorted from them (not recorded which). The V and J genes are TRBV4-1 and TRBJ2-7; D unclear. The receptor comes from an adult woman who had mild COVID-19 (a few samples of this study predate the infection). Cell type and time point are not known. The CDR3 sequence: CASSQVVSYSYEQYF. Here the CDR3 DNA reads TGCGCCAGCAGCCAAGTAGTCAGCTATTCCTACGAGCAGTACTTC.